The 14 T cell receptor beta chains below were found in one sample sequenced in a study of post-analysis software for immune sequencing data. Their cognate antigens are unknown. Study-level results: Five or six TRBV segments appeared more often in patients than in controls, and TRBV5-6, TRBV5-1 and TRBV20-1 were among these.

The library was made from cDNA and included unique molecular identifiers. Via MiXCR, TCRdb re-called the PCR reads, giving one row per CDR3 protein. There are about 820,000 distinct CDR3 sequences in the sample; about 57% occur only once, and around 4.5% lies in the top ten. The sequenced sample consisted of blood. The receptors stem from a girl between 10 and 17 years old with multiple sclerosis.

This clonotype has just a few counts. The V call is TRBV20-1, the J call TRBJ2-1; tentatively, D is TRBD2 (5 bases). This CDR3 comprises 14 residues. Germline lookup yields CDR1 DFQATT and CDR2 SNEGSKA (reference sequence). Trimming stripped 3 bases from V and 0 bases from J, with 9 bases between. The CDR3 loop is CSAREGSSYNEQFF. CDR3 DNA: TGCAGTGCTAGGGAAGGGAGCTCCTACAATGAGCAGTTCTTC.

V and J are TRBV7-2 and TRBJ2-6, with a tentative D call TRBD1 (5 bases). In germline, CDR1 is SGHTA, CDR2 FQGNSA. CDR3 length equals 17 residues. V was pared by 3 bases and J by 0 bases, with 12 bases between. The CDR3 region is CASSLALTGSGANVLTF. The CDR3 coding sequence is TGTGCCAGCAGCTTGGCTCTTACAGGCTCTGGGGCCAACGTCCTGACTTTC.

This clonotype was seen only a few times. The V call is TRBV5-6, the J call TRBJ2-1; D remains unclear. Germline CDR1 SGHDT, CDR2 YYEEEE. The CDR3 has 13 residues. The germline V and J ends were trimmed by 4 bases and 6 bases, with 11 bases remaining between them. The CDR3 nucleotides read TGTGCCAGCAGCAGCAGGTTTGGCAATGAGCAGTTCTTC. Translating it yields CASSSRFGNEQFF.

The V call is TRBV6-1, the J call TRBJ1-2, with unresolved D. This CDR3 has 15 residues. Trimming removed 1 base at V and 4 bases at J, with 13 bases between. CDR1 MNHNS and CDR2 SASEGT come from the germline V gene. CDR3 loop: CASSEESWLIYGYTF. As DNA, the CDR3 is TGTGCCAGCAGTGAAGAGTCCTGGCTGATCTATGGCTACACCTTC.

This clonotype showed up just a few times. V is TRBV20-1 and J is TRBJ2-5, with a possible D match to TRBD1 (6 bases). Per germline, CDR1 DFQATT and CDR2 SNEGSKA (reference sequence). Trimming pared 6 bases from V and 5 bases from J, leaving 19 bases between. The CDR3 covers 14 residues. The CDR3 nucleotides read TGCAGTGCGAGCGGACAGAGCCTTCGGGAGACCCAGTACTTC. This translates into CSASGQSLRETQYF.

This chain uses TRBV3-1 with TRBJ2-3; 12 positions agree with TRBD1. CDR3 length: 18 amino acids. Germline V gene data show CDR1 as LGHDT and CDR2 as YNNKEL (reference sequence). V was pared by 4 bases and J by 2 bases, with 10 bases of the junction left unmatched. The CDR3 region is CASSPNPGTGGNTDTQYF. The CDR3 DNA reads as TGTGCCAGCAGCCCAAACCCCGGGACAGGGGGCAACACAGATACGCAGTATTTT.

This clonotype was counted a single time. V usage is TRBV6-5 and J usage is TRBJ2-4; 14 positions match TRBD2. This CDR3 is 16 amino acids long. The germline V gene has CDR1 MNHEY and CDR2 SVGAGI. With 6 bases clipped from V and 6 bases from J, the junction kept 7 bases outside the gene matches. The CDR3 nucleotides read TGTGCCAGCAGCCCACCGGGACTAGCGGGAGTAAACATTCAGTACTTC. Encoded protein: CASSPPGLAGVNIQYF.

This clonotype has only a few counts. The chain has TRBV10-3 and TRBJ2-7, with TRBD1 matching over 10 bases. Trimming removed 2 bases from V and 6 bases from J; junction bases left unmatched: 7. Looked up from germline, CDR1 is ENHRY and CDR2 is SYGVKD. This CDR3 has 15 amino acids. CDR3 loop: CAISEGTGVGGEQYF. The CDR3 DNA follows: TGTGCCATCAGTGAGGGGACAGGGGTCGGAGGCGAGCAGTACTTC.

This chain uses TRBV7-2 with TRBJ2-3, with D hard to call. The CDR3 loop spans 16 amino acids. CDR1 is SGHTA, CDR2 FQGNSA, per germline. Trimming removed 2 bases from V and 6 bases from J, with 18 bases in between. Here the CDR3 DNA reads TGTGCCAGCAGCTTACCCCTTTCGGCCGTGCAGGATACGCAGTATTTT. It yields the protein CASSLPLSAVQDTQYF.

The genes are TRBV27 and TRBJ2-7, with 7 bases matching TRBD1. CDR1 is MNHEY, CDR2 SMNVEV, per germline (reference sequence). V lost 6 bases to trimming and J lost 3 bases; unmatched junction nucleotides: 8. CDR3 size: 14 residues. The CDR3 reads CASRVRTGYYEQYF. The DNA for the CDR3 is TGTGCCAGCAGGGTGCGGACAGGATACTACGAGCAGTACTTC.

Concerning this clonotype itself: At one of its ends the junction is not consistent with the germline gene, which may arise from a read error. The J gene is TRBJ1-2, the V gene TRBV27; 8 nucleotides agree with TRBD1. The CDR3 runs 16 residues. Germline V gene lookup returns CDR1 MNHEY and CDR2 SMNVEV (reference sequence). CDR3 in amino acids: CASGLTGGTGYYGYTF. CDR3 coding DNA: TGTGCCAGCGGTTTGACCGGCGGGACAGGATACTATGGCTACACCTTC.

The CDR3 DNA follows: TGTGCCAGCAGCTTGGGGATAGCGGTCACTGAAGCTTTCTTT. Translation gives CASSLGIAVTEAFF. V usage is TRBV7-2 and J usage is TRBJ1-1; D call uncertain. The CDR3 sequence is 14 residues long. Germline CDR1 reads SGHTA; CDR2 reads FQGNSA. The V end lost 3 bases, the J end lost 4 bases, and 12 bases lay between the germline ends.

This clonotype was seen at least ten times. The chain combines TRBV10-3 with TRBJ2-7, with D perhaps matching TRBD1 (6 bases). The V and J ends lost 11 bases and 5 bases respectively, with 19 bases between them. Germline V CDR1 and CDR2: ENHRY, SYGVKD. The CDR3 covers 13 residues. CDR3 sequence: CAGGSAGAHEQYF. The CDR3 coding sequence is TGTGCCGGGGGATCAGCAGGGGCCCACGAGCAGTACTTC.

The V and J genes are TRBV6-1 and TRBJ2-1, with D hard to call. Per the germline V gene, CDR1 is MNHNS and CDR2 is SASEGT. V lost 8 bases and J 3 bases, leaving 11 bases between the germline ends. The CDR3 sequence is 13 residues long. CDR3 residues: CASFEWGYNEQFF. For the CDR3, the DNA is TGTGCCAGCTTTGAGTGGGGCTACAATGAGCAGTTCTTC.